What follows are 15 T cell receptor beta chains derived from one specimen sequenced in a study of T cells after yellow fever vaccination. TCRdb recomputed calls from the 5' RACE reads with MiXCR, one row per CDR3 protein. The profile shows around 340,000 distinct CDR3 sequences, roughly an eighth of them singletons. This sample comprised CD4+ T cells sorted from PBMCs, obtained 15 days after the yellow fever booster vaccination. These receptors came from a man younger than 30 who received the YFV17D yellow fever vaccine.

This clonotype came up a few times. The chain uses TRBV2 and TRBJ2-7; 9 bases align to TRBD1. V lost 6 bases, J lost 2 bases, and 5 bases stayed unmatched. The CDR3 covers 14 residues. The germline gives CDR1 SNHLY, CDR2 FYNNEI. The CDR3 region is CASSRDRETYEQYF. As DNA, the CDR3 is TGTGCCAGCAGCCGGGACAGGGAGACCTACGAGCAGTACTTC.

This clonotype was detected only a few times. The gene calls are TRBV7-9 and TRBJ1-1; no clear D gene. This CDR3 region has 14 residues. V dropped 8 bases and J dropped 8 bases, with 21 bases sitting between them. Germline CDR1 and CDR2: SEHNR and FQNEAQ (reference sequence). CDR3 sequence (DNA): TGTGCCAGCTTTCCCCCCGGAACTGACCTAGAAGCTTTCTTT. This translates into CASFPPGTDLEAFF.

The chain joins TRBV28 to TRBJ2-3; TRBD2 matches at 8 bases. The germline V gene encodes CDR1 MDHEN and CDR2 SYDVKM. The CDR3 contains 13 residues. V lost 8 bases and J lost 4; bases outside the gene matches: 5. CDR3 sequence reads: CASFGGASDTQYF. The CDR3 coding sequence is TGTGCCAGCTTCGGGGGGGCTTCAGATACGCAGTATTTT.

This clonotype was detected a few times. The chain couples TRBV20-1 to TRBJ1-4; no reliable D call. Looked up from germline, CDR1 is DFQATT and CDR2 is SNEGSKA (reference sequence). V lost 5 bases and J lost 3, with 13 bases in between. The CDR3 is 14 amino acids. DNA of the CDR3: TGCAGTGCTCGGGATGCGCGGTCTAATGAAAAACTGTTTTTT. As protein: CSARDARSNEKLFF.

This clonotype was seen more than once but under ten times. The CDR3 DNA is TGTGCCAGCTCACCACCGGACAGGGCTGGAAACACCATATATTTT. Its protein is CASSPPDRAGNTIYF. This sequence joins TRBV18 and TRBJ1-3; 8 bases map to TRBD1. After removal of 0 bases from V and 2 bases from J, the junction contained 0 bases not matched to a gene. Germline CDR1 reads KGHSH; CDR2 reads LQKENI. The CDR3 consists of 15 residues.

This clonotype has more than one count but fewer than ten. The gene calls are TRBV7-2 and TRBJ1-1, with D unclear. The CDR3 is 13 residues long. V dropped 3 bases and J dropped 10 bases, with 15 bases sitting between them. The germline gives CDR1 SGHTA, CDR2 FQGNSA. The CDR3 here is CASSFAGNPSAFF. The DNA of the CDR3 is TGTGCCAGCAGCTTTGCGGGGAATCCATCAGCTTTCTTT.

This clonotype was recorded many times. The chain has TRBV9 and TRBJ1-1, with 9 bases aligning to TRBD1. Germline assignment: CDR1 SGDLS and CDR2 YYNGEE. The CDR3 consists of 15 residues. With 4 bases clipped from V and 4 bases from J, the junction kept 8 bases outside the gene matches. This CDR3 reads CASSPQTGGGTEAFF. CDR3 coding DNA: TGTGCCAGCAGCCCCCAGACAGGGGGAGGCACTGAAGCTTTCTTT.

This clonotype was counted ten times or more. This chain connects TRBV7-9 to TRBJ2-1; D gene unclear. Germline V gene data show CDR1 as SEHNR and CDR2 as FQNEAQ (reference sequence). The CDR3 contains 12 residues. V gave up 2 bases and J gave up 6 bases, with 5 bases separating them. CDR3 nucleotide sequence: TGTGCCAGCAGCTTATACATCAATGAGCAGTTCTTC. It is translated as CASSLYINEQFF.

The V call is TRBV7-9, the J call TRBJ2-3; D may be TRBD1 or TRBD2 (6 bases each). CDR1 and CDR2 from the germline V gene are SEHNR and FQNEAQ (reference sequence). The CDR3 is 14 residues long. The V gene lost 5 bases and the J gene lost 6 bases, with 15 bases spanning the gap. Written as DNA, the CDR3 is TGTGCCAGCAGCCGAGTAGGGGGGAAGGATACGCAGTATTTT. Protein sequence: CASSRVGGKDTQYF.

This clonotype has at least ten counts. V usage is TRBV12-3 or TRBV12-4 and J usage is TRBJ2-5; TRBD1 might be the D (5 bases). CDR3 size: 15 residues. With 7 bases removed from V and 5 bases from J, the gap between germline ends came to 20 bases. CDR3 in amino acids: CASTFRVGDGETQYF. The CDR3 bases are TGTGCCAGCACCTTCCGAGTAGGGGATGGGGAGACCCAGTACTTC.

This chain joins TRBV7-9 and TRBJ2-1, with D tentatively TRBD2 (6 bases). CDR1 and CDR2 from the germline V gene are SEHNR and FQNEAQ (reference sequence). Trimming left V 3 bases short and J 7 bases short, with 19 bases between. This CDR3 has 16 amino acids. CDR3 sequence reads: CASSLGLGGVGNEQFF. The CDR3 DNA follows: TGTGCCAGCAGCTTGGGCCTGGGGGGTGTTGGAAATGAGCAGTTCTTC.

This clonotype was counted a few times. The V and J genes are TRBV9 and TRBJ2-7, with a weak D call TRBD2 (6 bases). From germline, CDR1 is SGDLS and CDR2 YYNGEE. V gave up 4 bases and J gave up 5 bases, with 16 bases separating them. The CDR3 has 14 amino acids. Written as DNA, the CDR3 is TGTGCCAGCAGCCCCGGACTAACTTTGGACGAGCAGTACTTC. This translates into CASSPGLTLDEQYF.

This clonotype appeared a few times. The chain carries TRBV2 and TRBJ2-3, with TRBD2 as a possible D gene (5 bases). Trimming removed 7 bases at V and 6 bases at J, with 14 bases between. This CDR3 region has 13 residues. Per germline, CDR1 SNHLY and CDR2 FYNNEI. The DNA of the CDR3 is TGTGCCAGCAACCGGGATGAGATTGATACGCAGTATTTT. Translation gives CASNRDEIDTQYF.

V usage is TRBV5-1 and J usage is TRBJ2-7; 9 bases align to TRBD2. Germline lookup yields CDR1 SGHRS and CDR2 YFSETQ. The V gene end was trimmed by 2 bases and the J gene end by 4 bases; junction bases not matched to a gene: 10. The CDR3 has 16 amino acids. CDR3 amino acids: CASSFGRAGGRYEQYF. CDR3 in DNA: TGCGCCAGCAGCTTCGGACGAGCGGGGGGTCGGTACGAGCAGTACTTC.

This clonotype turned up a few times. This chain links TRBV30 with TRBJ1-1, with TRBD1 matching 8 bases. The length of the CDR3 is 10 residues. The V segment lost 5 bases and the J segment 7 bases; nucleotides outside the gene matches: 0. Germline lookup yields CDR1 GTSNPN and CDR2 SVGIG (reference sequence). CDR3 nucleotides: TGTGCCTGGGGGACAGGTGAAGCTTTCTTT. It specifies CAWGTGEAFF. Drawing the rest from reference TRBV30 and TRBJ1-1, the complete variable domain is SQTIHQWPATLVQPVGSPLSLECTVEGTSNPNLYWYRQAAGRGLQLLFYSVGIGQISSEVPQNLSASRPQDRQFILSSKKLLLSDSGFYLCAWGTGEAFFGQGTRLTVV.